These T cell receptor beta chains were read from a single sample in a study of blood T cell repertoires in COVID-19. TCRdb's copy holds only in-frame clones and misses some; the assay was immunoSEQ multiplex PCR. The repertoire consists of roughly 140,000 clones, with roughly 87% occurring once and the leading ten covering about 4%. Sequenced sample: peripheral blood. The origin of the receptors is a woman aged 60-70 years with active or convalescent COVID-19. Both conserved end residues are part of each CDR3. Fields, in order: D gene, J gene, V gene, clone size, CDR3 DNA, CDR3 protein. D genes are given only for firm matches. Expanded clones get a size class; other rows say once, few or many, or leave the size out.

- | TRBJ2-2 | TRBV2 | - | TGTGCCAGCAGTGAAGAGGCACGGGGGTCCGGGGAGCTGTTTTTT | CASSEEARGSGELFF
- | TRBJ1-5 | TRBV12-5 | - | TGTGCTAGTGGCCGACAGAGCAATCAGCCCCAGCATTTT | CASGRQSNQPQHF
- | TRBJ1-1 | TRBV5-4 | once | TGTGCCAGCAGCCACACGAACACTGAAGCTTTCTTT | CASSHTNTEAFF
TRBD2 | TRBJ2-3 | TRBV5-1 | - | TGCGCCAGCAGCCGGACCTCCGGGACTAGCGGGGGAGATACGCAGTATTTT | CASSRTSGTSGGDTQYF
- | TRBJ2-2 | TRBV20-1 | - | TGCAGTGCTAGTAGGCAGGCGCTAAACACCGGGGAGCTGTTTTTT | CSASRQALNTGELFF
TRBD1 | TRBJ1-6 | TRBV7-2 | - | TGTGCCAGCAGCCAGGGACAGAATAATTCACCCCTCCACTTT | CASSQGQNNSPLHF
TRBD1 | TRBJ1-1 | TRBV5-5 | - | TGTGCCAGCAGCGCAGGGACAGGGTGGAGTTCCACTGAAGCTTTCTTT | CASSAGTGWSSTEAFF
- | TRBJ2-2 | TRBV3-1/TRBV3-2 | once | TGTGCCAGCAGCCACAGGGCCTTTAACACCGGGGAGCTGTTTTTT | CASSHRAFNTGELFF
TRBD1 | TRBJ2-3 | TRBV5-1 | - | TGCGCCAGCAGCCTGGGACAGGGGGGTCCGGATACGCAGTATTTT | CASSLGQGGPDTQYF
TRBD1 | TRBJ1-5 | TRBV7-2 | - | TGTGCCAGCAGCTTAGGCGGGACAGGTTATAGCAATCAGCCCCAGCATTTT | CASSLGGTGYSNQPQHF
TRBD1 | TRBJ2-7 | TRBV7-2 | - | TGTGCCAGCAGCGTCACAGGGGTAGGGCACGAGCAGTACTTC | CASSVTGVGHEQYF
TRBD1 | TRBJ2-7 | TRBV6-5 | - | TGTGCCAGCAAAGGACAGGGGATCTACGAGCAGTACTTC | CASKGQGIYEQYF
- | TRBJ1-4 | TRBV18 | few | TGTGCCAGCTCACTAGGACAGTTTGCAACTAATGAAAAACTGTTTTTT | CASSLGQFATNEKLFF
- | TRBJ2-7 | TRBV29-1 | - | TGCAGCGGAGGCTTCTCCTACGAGCAGTACTTC | CSGGFSYEQYF
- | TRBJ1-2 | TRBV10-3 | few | TGTGCCATCAGTGAGTCGTCGGGGGGTGTGAACCCCCGCAACTATGGCTACACCTTC | CAISESSGGVNPRNYGYTF
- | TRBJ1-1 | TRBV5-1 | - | TGCGCCAGCAGCTTGGCGGGGGAGAACACTGAAGCTTTCTTT | CASSLAGENTEAFF
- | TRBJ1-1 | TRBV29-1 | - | TGCAGCGCCCAGGGTGATGAAGCTTTCTTT | CSAQGDEAFF
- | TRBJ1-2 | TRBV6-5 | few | TGTGCCAGCAGACCAACGACAGATAATGGCTACACCTTC | CASRPTTDNGYTF
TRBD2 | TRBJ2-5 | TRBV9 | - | TGTGCCAGCAGCGACGGTAGCGGGGTACAAGAGACCCAGTACTTC | CASSDGSGVQETQYF
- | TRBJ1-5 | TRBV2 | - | TGTGCCAGCAGTGAAGATGAGGCAGGGTACCAGCCCCAGCATTTT | CASSEDEAGYQPQHF
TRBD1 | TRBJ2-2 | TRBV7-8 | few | TGTGCCAGCAGCACCAACAGGGGGCGCGACACCGGGGAGCTGTTTTTT | CASSTNRGRDTGELFF
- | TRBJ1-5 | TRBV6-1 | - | TGTGCCAGCAGTGAAAGGGGCGCCCTCAGCAATCAGCCCCAGCATTTT | CASSERGALSNQPQHF
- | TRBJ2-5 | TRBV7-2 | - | TGTGCCAGCAGGCTCCAGGCTTCAGAGACCCAGTACTTC | CASRLQASETQYF
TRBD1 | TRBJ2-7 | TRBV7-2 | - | TGTGCCAGCAGCTTTGGACAGGGGAATCACGAGCAGTACTTC | CASSFGQGNHEQYF
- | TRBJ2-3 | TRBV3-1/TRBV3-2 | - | TGTGCCAGCAGCCAAGATCGGGCAGGGGGGTACACAGATACGCAGTATTTT | CASSQDRAGGYTDTQYF
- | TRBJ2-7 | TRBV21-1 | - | TGTGCCAGCACTCTCCAGGGCCTATCCTACGAGCAGTACTTC | CASTLQGLSYEQYF
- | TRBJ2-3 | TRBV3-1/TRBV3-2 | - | TGTGCCAGCAGCCAACAATTCACAGATACGCAGTATTTT | CASSQQFTDTQYF
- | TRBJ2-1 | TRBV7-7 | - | TGTGCTAGCAGCCGGGACTCGTACAATGAGCAGTTCTTC | CASSRDSYNEQFF
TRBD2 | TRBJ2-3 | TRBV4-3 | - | TGCGCCAGCAGCGAAGAGGGCGGGGGGTTTCAAGATACGCAGTATTTT | CASSEEGGGFQDTQYF
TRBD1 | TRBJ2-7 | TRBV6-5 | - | TGTGCCAGCAGGCTCGACAGGGACCTTGGCGAGCAGTACTTC | CASRLDRDLGEQYF
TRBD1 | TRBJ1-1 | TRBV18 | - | TGTGCCAGCTCACCAACGCCACAGGGGTGGTACACTGAAGCTTTCTTT | CASSPTPQGWYTEAFF
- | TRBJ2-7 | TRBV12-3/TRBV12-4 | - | TGTGCCAGCAGTTTAGGGGAGTTCGAGCAGTACTTC | CASSLGEFEQYF
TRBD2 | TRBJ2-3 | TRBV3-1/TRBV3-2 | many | TGTGCCAGCAGCCAGGCCCCTGCGACTAGCGGGGGGCCGTCAGATACGCAGTATTTT | CASSQAPATSGGPSDTQYF